The 8 T cell receptor beta chains below come from one sample, sequenced in a study of T cells in localized non-small cell lung cancer. Profiled with immunoSEQ multiplex PCR; TCRdb holds only in-frame clones, not every one. The profile shows about 39,000 clones, roughly 77% of them singletons. Sequences were derived from PBMCs, sampled before any cancer treatment. These receptors were collected from a woman aged 35-75 years with stage II squamous cell lung carcinoma.

The V call is TRBV25-1, the J call TRBJ2-3; 10 bases are a match to TRBD2. Germline V CDR1 and CDR2: MGHDK, SYGVNS. The CDR3 loop spans 16 amino acids. V trimming: 0 bases; J trimming: 7 bases; junction bases outside the gene matches: 7. This CDR3 reads CASSEYGAGGLNTQYF. Written as DNA, the CDR3 is TGTGCCAGCAGTGAATACGGAGCGGGAGGGTTAAATACGCAGTATTTT.

This clone was observed a handful of times. The V call is TRBV6-7, the J call TRBJ2-1; maybe TRBD2 (6 bases). TRBV6-7 qualifies as an ORF whose function is uncertain. The CDR3 sequence is 15 residues long. Trimming stripped 2 bases from V and 0 bases from J, with 8 bases between. CDR3 sequence reads: CASSYGGNSYNEQFF. The CDR3 nucleotides read TGTGCCAGCAGTTACGGAGGGAACTCCTACAATGAGCAGTTCTTC.

A few counts support this clone. The genes are TRBV27 and TRBJ1-5; possibly TRBD1 for D (5 bases). Between the trimmed V and J ends, which lost 6 bases and 8 bases, there was a span of 14 bases. Germline V gene data show CDR1 as MNHEY and CDR2 as SMNVEV (reference sequence). The CDR3 is 13 amino acids. This chain's CDR3 is CASRAGVGKPQHF. In nucleotides, the CDR3 is TGTGCCAGCAGGGCGGGGGTTGGAAAGCCCCAGCATTTT.

The rearrangement uses TRBV7-2 and TRBJ1-3; D is unclear. V was clipped by 4 bases and J by 2 bases, with 9 bases between them. This CDR3 comprises 14 residues. CDR1 is SGHTA and CDR2 is FQGNSA in the germline V gene. CDR3 in amino acids: CASSSGLTGNTIYF. CDR3 coding DNA: TGTGCCAGCAGCTCAGGACTGACTGGAAACACCATATATTTT.

V is TRBV7-2 and J is TRBJ1-5; the D is unclear. This CDR3 is 13 amino acids long. Germline CDR1 and CDR2: SGHTA and FQGNSA. V dropped 4 bases and J dropped 9 bases, with 13 bases sitting between them. The CDR3 spells CASSSGRSRPQHF. In DNA form, the CDR3 reads TGTGCCAGCAGCTCGGGCCGGAGTAGGCCCCAGCATTTT.

This chain joins TRBV19 and TRBJ2-5, with 8 bases lining up with TRBD1. The CDR3 length is 15 residues. With 6 bases clipped from V and 5 bases from J, the junction kept 11 bases outside the gene matches. CDR1 and CDR2 (germline): LNHDA, SQIVND (reference sequence). This CDR3 reads CASSFQGARGETQYF. The CDR3 region has the DNA TGTGCCAGTAGCTTTCAGGGGGCGCGCGGTGAGACCCAGTACTTC.

The chain has TRBV7-9 and TRBJ1-1; D not resolved. Germline V gene data show CDR1 as SEHNR and CDR2 as FQNEAQ (reference sequence). V was trimmed by 5 bases and J by 8 bases, leaving 12 bases between them. The CDR3 consists of 12 residues. CDR3 DNA: TGTGCCAGCAGCAGAAGTGACGGAGAAGCTTTCTTT. This codes for CASSRSDGEAFF.

This chain uses TRBV7-9 with TRBJ1-1; perhaps TRBD1 as D (6 bases). This CDR3 spans 13 amino acids. Trimming left V 5 bases short and J 3 bases short, with 10 bases between. The germline V gene has CDR1 SEHNR and CDR2 FQNEAQ (reference sequence). CDR3 DNA: TGTGCCAGCAGCATACAGGGTTACACTGAAGCTTTCTTT. Protein: CASSIQGYTEAFF.